A selection of T cell receptor beta chains follows, all from one sample in a study of graft-versus-host responses after intestinal transplantation. Here immunoSEQ multiplex PCR was the method, and the copy in TCRdb shows in-frame clones only, minus some. This sample carries under 85,000 clones, around 91% of them seen once, and the ten largest clones take 1.3%. What these receptors recognize is not known. The sequencing here drew on unstimulated CD8+ T cells sorted from spleen or lymph node cells, taken before intestinal transplant. These receptors were taken from a human donor who received an intestinal transplant. CDR3s include the opening cysteine and the closing phenylalanine or tryptophan. D genes are given only for firm matches. Size values are once, few and many counts, or a class for expanded clones, and some rows have none.

J gene | V gene | D gene | clone size | CDR3 DNA | CDR3 protein
TRBJ2-7 | TRBV5-5 | . | . | TGTGCCAGCAGCTTTTTCCACAGCGGCATATACGAGCAGTACTTC | CASSFFHSGIYEQYF
TRBJ2-3 | TRBV18 | TRBD2 | . | TGTGCCAGCTCACCAGTAGGGACTAGCGGGGCAGATACGCAGTATTTT | CASSPVGTSGADTQYF
TRBJ1-1 | TRBV4-2 | TRBD1 | . | TGTGCCAGCAGCCAAGAGGTCCCCAGGACAGGTGGTGAAGCTTTCTTT | CASSQEVPRTGGEAFF
TRBJ1-6 | TRBV6-1 | TRBD1 | . | TGTGCCAGCAGTGAACCCCGGGACAGGGGGCGCATTTTGGTTTCACCCCTCCACTTT | CASSEPRDRGRILVSPLHF
TRBJ1-1 | TRBV5-5 | TRBD1 | once | TGTGCCAGCAGCTTGGGGACAGGGGGAGAAGCTTTCTTT | CASSLGTGGEAFF
TRBJ1-1 | TRBV7-9 | . | . | TGTGCCAGCAGCTCCAGGAACACTGAAGCTTTCTTT | CASSSRNTEAFF
TRBJ1-6 | TRBV9 | . | . | TGTGCCAGCAGTCCCCGGGTAACTAATTCACCCCTCCACTTT | CASSPRVTNSPLHF
TRBJ2-3 | TRBV7-2 | . | . | TGTGCTACTGCAAGGGAGATCCGCCATACGCAGTATTTT | CATAREIRHTQYF
TRBJ1-4 | TRBV18 | . | . | TGTGCCAGCTCGCGACCCCGATCCGGGGATGAAAAACTGTTTTTT | CASSRPRSGDEKLFF
TRBJ2-7 | TRBV5-1 | TRBD1 | few | TGCGCCAGCAGCGCCAGTACAGGGGACGAGCAGTACTTC | CASSASTGDEQYF
TRBJ1-6 | TRBV27 | . | few | TGTGCTACCAGGGTTCCGAGGCCCAATTCACCCCTCCACTTT | CATRVPRPNSPLHF
TRBJ1-2 | TRBV6-5 | TRBD1 | . | TGTGCCAGCAGTTGGGGACAGGTTCACTATGGCTACACTTTC | CASSWGQVHYGYTF
TRBJ1-5 | TRBV28 | TRBD1 | . | TGTGCCAGCAGTCCCACATCGGACAGGGGGGTGAATCAGCCCCAGCATTTT | CASSPTSDRGVNQPQHF
TRBJ2-7 | TRBV13 | TRBD1 | . | TGTGCCAGCAGAAGGGGGCAGGGGACATACGAGCAGTACTTC | CASRRGQGTYEQYF
TRBJ2-7 | TRBV7-9 | . | . | TGTGCCAGCAGCCCTTGGGGGGTTGCCTACGAGCAGTACTTC | CASSPWGVAYEQYF
TRBJ2-7 | TRBV5-4 | . | . | TGTGCCAGCAGCCCCGGACAGTGGCCCTACGAGCAGTACTTC | CASSPGQWPYEQYF
TRBJ1-3 | TRBV9 | . | . | TGTGCCAGCAGCGACAGGGTCTCTGGAAACACCATATATTTT | CASSDRVSGNTIYF
TRBJ1-2 | TRBV4-1 | . | . | TGCGCCAGCAGCCAAGATGTCGGGGTCGTTGGAGGCTACACCTTC | CASSQDVGVVGGYTF
TRBJ2-3 | TRBV29-1 | . | once | TGCAGCGTTGCAGGGGTAAGCACAGATACGCAGTATTTT | CSVAGVSTDTQYF
TRBJ1-2 | TRBV6-5 | TRBD1 | . | TGTGCCAGCAGTGGACAGGACATGCGGGGCTACACCTTC | CASSGQDMRGYTF
TRBJ1-1 | TRBV27 | . | . | TGTGCCAGCAGCCTGGGGGGGTCTGAAGCTTTCTTT | CASSLGGSEAFF
TRBJ2-7 | TRBV5-6 | . | . | TGTGCTAGTGTGGGGGGGCACCCCTACGAGCAGTACTTC | CASVGGHPYEQYF
TRBJ2-3 | TRBV7-6 | TRBD2 | . | TGTGCCAGCGCCGAAACAGCGGGGGGGCCCGTTTCGACAGATACGCAGTATTTT | CASAETAGGPVSTDTQYF
TRBJ1-2 | TRBV9 | TRBD1 | . | TGTGCCAGCAGCGCGGGGGGGGGACAGGGTAATGGCTACACCTTC | CASSAGGGQGNGYTF
TRBJ1-6 | TRBV4-1 | TRBD1 | . | TGCGCCAGCAGCCAAGTCCCCGACAGGGGTAATTCACCCCTCCACTTT | CASSQVPDRGNSPLHF
TRBJ1-2 | TRBV4-1 | TRBD1 | . | TGCGCCAGCAGCAAACAGGGGGCTTACTATGGCTACACCTTC | CASSKQGAYYGYTF
TRBJ1-1 | TRBV6-5 | . | few | TGTGCCAGCAGTTACTCGAAGGGGGACGACACTGAAGCTTTCTTT | CASSYSKGDDTEAFF
TRBJ1-3 | TRBV4-1 | . | . | TGCGCCAGCAGCCAAGTTGGGGACTTTCCCTCTGGAAACACCATATATTTT | CASSQVGDFPSGNTIYF